Below are 20 T cell receptor beta chains sequenced from a single sample in a study of quantifying T cell responses using KT2 cells. Overall study context: RNA was reverse transcribed with TCR alpha and beta constant-region primers.

Each cDNA got a UMI-containing oligo ligated at its 3' end. First-round PCR used 4 cycles and beta primers RC1.1 and RC1.2 covering TRBC1 and TRBC2. TCRdb processed the UMI-ligation and nested PCR reads anew with MiXCR; each CDR3 protein has one entry. The profile shows over 55,000 distinct CDR3 sequences, 12% of them singletons. Sequenced sample: PBMCs spiked with cells of the T cell clone KT2. The source of these receptors is a human donor.

This chain links TRBV7-8 with TRBJ2-5, with no clear D. This CDR3 has 11 residues. Germline V gene sequence: CDR1 SGHVS, CDR2 FQNEAQ. Trimming took 3 bases from V and 5 from J, leaving 4 bases between them. For the CDR3, the DNA is TGTGCCAGCAGCTTTGGGGAGACCCAGTACTTC. It encodes CASSFGETQYF. The complete variable domain, with remaining parts taken from reference TRBV7-8 and TRBJ2-5, reads GAGVSQSPRYKVAKRGQDVALRCDPISGHVSLFWYQQALGQGPEFLTYFQNEAQLDKSGLPSDRFFAERPEGSVSTLKIQRTQQEDSAVYLCASSFGETQYFGPGTRLLVL.

This clonotype was detected a few times. This chain uses TRBV2 with TRBJ2-7, with 8 bases aligning to TRBD1. Germline V gene lookup returns CDR1 SNHLY and CDR2 FYNNEI. CDR3 length equals 15 residues. Trimming cost V 4 bases and J 6 bases; bases outside gene matches: 11. CDR3 DNA: TGTGCCAGCAGTGTTGAAAGAGCCGGGACAGGCGAGCAGTACTTC. Protein sequence: CASSVERAGTGEQYF.

The chain uses TRBV12-3 or TRBV12-4 and TRBJ1-4; a weak D match, TRBD1 (6 bases). CDR3 size: 14 residues. V was trimmed by 6 bases and J by 4 bases, leaving 12 bases between them. CDR3 amino acids: CASRRGEVNEKLFF. DNA for the CDR3: TGTGCCAGCAGAAGGGGGGAGGTTAATGAAAAACTGTTTTTT.

The chain carries TRBV5-1 and TRBJ1-1; no definite D call. Trimming cost V 2 bases and J 0 bases, with 5 bases left between them. This CDR3 is built from 13 residues. Germline V gives CDR1 SGHRS, CDR2 YFSETQ. CDR3 loop: CASSLPMNTEAFF. The CDR3 nucleotides are TGCGCCAGCAGCTTACCCATGAACACTGAAGCTTTCTTT.

This clonotype was detected ten times or more. The chain links TRBV7-2 to TRBJ2-3; no firm D call. Trimming stripped 4 bases from V and 3 bases from J, with 5 bases between. The CDR3 loop spans 12 amino acids. The germline V gene has CDR1 SGHTA and CDR2 FQGNSA. CDR3: CASSSYTDTQYF. Written as DNA, the CDR3 is TGTGCCAGCAGCTCCTATACAGATACGCAGTATTTT.

This clonotype was found many times. The chain combines TRBV29-1 with TRBJ1-1; D is possibly TRBD1 (5 bases). The V gene's germline CDR1 is SQVTM and CDR2 ANQGSEA. V was clipped by 8 bases and J by 3 bases, with 16 bases between them. This CDR3 has 13 amino acids. This CDR3 is CSPFGGSDTEAFF. In DNA form, the CDR3 reads TGCAGCCCGTTCGGGGGGTCGGACACTGAAGCTTTCTTT.

The J gene is TRBJ1-3, the V gene TRBV20-1; unclear D gene. This CDR3 comprises 17 residues. Trimming stripped 2 bases from V and 0 bases from J, with 17 bases between. The germline V gene encodes CDR1 DFQATT and CDR2 SNEGSKA (reference sequence). CDR3 nucleotide sequence: TGCAGTGCTAGATGGGCATCTACAGCCCCCTCTGGAAACACCATATATTTT. This gives the protein CSARWASTAPSGNTIYF.

The chain has TRBV2 and TRBJ2-3, with a weak D call TRBD2 (7 bases). Germline assignment: CDR1 SNHLY and CDR2 FYNNEI. Trimming stripped 11 bases from V and 0 bases from J, with 15 bases between. CDR3 length: 14 residues. The CDR3 reads CAGGGRASTDTQYF. In DNA, the CDR3 is TGTGCCGGGGGGGGCAGAGCTAGCACAGATACGCAGTATTTT.

This clonotype was counted many times. The rearrangement joins TRBV5-1 to TRBJ2-4; TRBD1 agrees at 7 bases. CDR3 length equals 15 residues. The V gene's germline CDR1 is SGHRS and CDR2 YFSETQ. V shed 1 base, J shed 5 bases, and the junction held 6 bases outside the gene matches. The chain's CDR3 is CASSLFDRDENIQYF. In DNA form, the CDR3 reads TGCGCCAGCAGCTTGTTCGACAGGGACGAAAACATTCAGTACTTC.

Ten or more counts support this clonotype. V gene TRBV20-1 combines with J gene TRBJ2-1; 13 positions match TRBD2. With V trimmed by 5 bases and J by 6 bases, 10 bases remained unmatched. Germline values: CDR1 DFQATT, CDR2 SNEGSKA (reference sequence). The CDR3 covers 16 residues. This CDR3 is CSADPPGLAGVNEQFF. The CDR3 DNA reads TGCAGTGCTGACCCACCCGGACTAGCGGGGGTCAATGAGCAGTTCTTC.

This sequence joins TRBV30 and TRBJ1-1, with D maybe TRBD1 (5 bases). Trimming pared 0 bases from V and 12 bases from J, leaving 11 bases between. Germline values: CDR1 GTSNPN, CDR2 SVGIG (reference sequence). The CDR3 spans 11 residues. The CDR3 spells CAWSVGRETFF. In DNA form, the CDR3 reads TGTGCCTGGAGTGTGGGCAGGGAGACTTTCTTT.

This clonotype has only a few counts. As DNA, the CDR3 is TGTGCCAGCAGCCCCCCCGTGGCCACAGATACGCAGTATTTT. This encodes CASSPPVATDTQYF. The chain has TRBV7-9 and TRBJ2-3; D unclear. This CDR3 region has 14 residues. Germline CDR1 and CDR2: SEHNR and FQNEAQ (reference sequence). The V gene lost 5 bases and the J gene lost 2 bases, with 11 bases spanning the gap. The full variable domain, completed using reference TRBV7-9 and TRBJ2-3, is DTGVSQNPRHKITKRGQNVTFRCDPISEHNRLYWYRQTLGQGPEFLTYFQNEAQLEKSRLLSDRFSAERPKGSFSTLEIQRTEQGDSAMYLCASSPPVATDTQYFGPGTRLTVL.

Only a few counts were recorded for this clonotype. V gene TRBV4-1 combines with J gene TRBJ2-6; 8 bases are shared with TRBD1. J gave up 4 bases and V 3 bases, and 17 bases lay outside the gene matches. CDR3 length equals 20 residues. Per the germline V gene, CDR1 is MGHRA and CDR2 is YSYEKL. This CDR3 is CASSQAEIGTGGGGANVLTF. The CDR3 DNA reads TGCGCCAGCAGCCAGGCCGAAATAGGGACAGGCGGAGGGGGGGCCAACGTCCTGACTTTC.

This clonotype was picked up a small number of times. This sequence joins TRBV24-1 and TRBJ2-3; TRBD1 is a possible D gene (5 bases). The CDR3 has 13 amino acids. V shed 5 bases and J shed 5 bases, with 10 bases lying between them. From germline, CDR1 is KGHDR and CDR2 SFDVKD. The CDR3 protein is CATSVQGRDTQYF. DNA of the CDR3: TGTGCCACCAGTGTGCAGGGAAGAGATACGCAGTATTTT.

The J gene is TRBJ2-5, the V gene TRBV7-3; D remains ambiguous. Germline CDR1 is SGHTA and CDR2 is FQGTGA. Trimming took 8 bases from V and 5 from J, leaving 15 bases between them. The CDR3 totals 13 residues. The CDR3 region is CASAQGAVETQYF. As DNA, the CDR3 is TGTGCCAGCGCTCAAGGTGCCGTGGAGACCCAGTACTTC.

The rearrangement uses TRBV6-5 and TRBJ1-1; 10 positions agree with TRBD1. Germline CDR1 MNHEY, CDR2 SVGAGI. The V and J ends lost 2 bases and 5 bases, in that order; junction bases with no gene match: 8. This CDR3 is built from 16 residues. CDR3 DNA: TGTGCCAGCAGTTACGGCCCCGGGGACAGGGGAACTGAAGCTTTCTTT. It encodes CASSYGPGDRGTEAFF.

The table lists this clonotype with a few counts. The junction departs from the called germline gene at one end, perhaps through a read error. This chain uses TRBV7-7 with TRBJ1-1; D might be TRBD1 (5 bases). There are 20 residues in the CDR3. Per germline, CDR1 SSHAT and CDR2 FNYEAQ (reference sequence). The CDR3 coding sequence is TGTGCTAGCAGGCGCGTCAAGGGGAAGAGGCCAGGCGACCCGAACACTGAAGCTTTCTTT. Residues: CASRRVKGKRPGDPNTEAFF.

Many counts were recorded for this clonotype. This rearrangement joins TRBV6-5 to TRBJ1-2; 7 bases align to TRBD1. J gave up 8 bases and V 0 bases, and 6 bases lay outside the gene matches. CDR1 and CDR2 from the germline V gene are MNHEY and SVGAGI. This CDR3 spans 14 amino acids. In DNA form, the CDR3 reads TGTGCCAGCAGTTACTCTTCGACAGGGATCGGCTACACCTTC. Amino acids: CASSYSSTGIGYTF.

The table lists this clonotype with many counts. J is TRBJ1-5 and V is TRBV7-2; tentatively, D is TRBD1 (5 bases). CDR3 length equals 12 residues. V lost 5 bases to trimming and J lost 11 bases, with 13 bases between them. Germline-derived CDR1 and CDR2 are SGHTA and FQGNSA. The DNA for the CDR3 is TGTGCCAGCAGCCCTACAGGTCGAGCCCAGCATTTT. It specifies CASSPTGRAQHF.

The rearrangement uses TRBV7-6 and TRBJ2-1; 12 bases match TRBD2. Germline V CDR1 and CDR2: SGHVS, FNYEAQ. The CDR3 spans 20 residues. J was trimmed by 9 bases and V by 5 bases; bases with no gene match: 23. The CDR3 DNA reads TGTGCCAGCAGCGCTTACCTGACTAGCGGGGGTGGGAATGTCGGAATTGAGCAGTTCTTC. Translated, it gives CASSAYLTSGGGNVGIEQFF.